This TCR beta chain was identified during a study of blood T cell repertoires in COVID-19. How the authors handled the data: For nucleated cells, counts were estimated from reference gene primer amplification. Here immunoSEQ multiplex PCR was the method, and the copy in TCRdb shows in-frame clones only, minus some. V, J and clone size are those of that table, while D and trimming were read from the DNA. Among around 190,000 clones listed, about three quarters were seen once. Germline loops: CDR1 MNHEY, CDR2 SVGEGT. V was trimmed by 4 bases and J by 2 bases, leaving 15 bases between them. The CDR3 is 15 amino acids.

This chain joins TRBV6-2 or TRBV6-3 and TRBJ2-7, with D tentatively TRBD2 (5 bases). The material sequenced was peripheral blood. This receptor was taken from a woman between 45 and 60 years old with active or convalescent COVID-19. CDR3 in DNA: TGTGCCAGCAGTTCTGACTTGACTAAGCCCTACGAGCAGTACTTC. Translating gives CASSSDLTKPYEQYF.